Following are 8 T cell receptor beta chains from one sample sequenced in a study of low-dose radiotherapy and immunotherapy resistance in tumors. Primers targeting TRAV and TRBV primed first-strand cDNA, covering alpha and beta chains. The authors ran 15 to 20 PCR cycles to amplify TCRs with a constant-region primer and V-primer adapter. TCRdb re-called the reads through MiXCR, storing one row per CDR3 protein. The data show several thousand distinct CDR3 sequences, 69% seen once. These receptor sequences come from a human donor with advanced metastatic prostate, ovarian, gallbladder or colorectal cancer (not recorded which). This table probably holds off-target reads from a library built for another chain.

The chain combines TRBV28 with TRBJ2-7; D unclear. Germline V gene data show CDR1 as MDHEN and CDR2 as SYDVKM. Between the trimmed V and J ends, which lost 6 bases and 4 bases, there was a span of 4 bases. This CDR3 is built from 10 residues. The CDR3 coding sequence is TGTGCCAGCAGCACGTACGAGCAGTACTTC. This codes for CASSTYEQYF.

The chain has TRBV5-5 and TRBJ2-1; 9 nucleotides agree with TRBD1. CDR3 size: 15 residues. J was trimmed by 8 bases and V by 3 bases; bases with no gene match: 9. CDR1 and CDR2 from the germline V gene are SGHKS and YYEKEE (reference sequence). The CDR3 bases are TGTGCCAGCAGCTGGCCGGGACAGGGTACCGATGAGCAGTTCTTC. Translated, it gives CASSWPGQGTDEQFF.

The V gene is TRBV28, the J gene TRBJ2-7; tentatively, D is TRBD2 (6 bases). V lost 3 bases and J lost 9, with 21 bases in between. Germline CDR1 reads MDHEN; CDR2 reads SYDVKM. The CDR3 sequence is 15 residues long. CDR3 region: CASSLTPGGPNGQYF. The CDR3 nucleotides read TGTGCCAGCAGTTTGACCCCCGGAGGGCCTAATGGGCAGTACTTC.

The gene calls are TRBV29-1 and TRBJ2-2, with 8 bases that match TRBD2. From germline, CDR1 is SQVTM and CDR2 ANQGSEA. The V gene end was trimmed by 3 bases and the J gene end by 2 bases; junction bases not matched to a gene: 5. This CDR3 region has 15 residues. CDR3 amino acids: CSVEGSGVNTGELFF. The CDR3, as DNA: TGCAGCGTTGAGGGTAGCGGGGTAAACACCGGGGAGCTGTTTTTT.

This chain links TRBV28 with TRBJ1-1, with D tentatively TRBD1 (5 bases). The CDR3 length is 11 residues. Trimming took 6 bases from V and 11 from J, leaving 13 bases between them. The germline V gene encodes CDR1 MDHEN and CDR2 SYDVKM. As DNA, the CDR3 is TGTGCCAGCAGCCCTTTAGGGGCCGCTTTCTTT. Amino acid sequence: CASSPLGAAFF.

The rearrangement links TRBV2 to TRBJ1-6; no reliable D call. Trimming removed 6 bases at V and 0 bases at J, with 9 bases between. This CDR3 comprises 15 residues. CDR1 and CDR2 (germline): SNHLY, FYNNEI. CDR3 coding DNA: TGTGCCAGCAGCCCTCTCGGCTCCTATAATTCACCCCTCCACTTT. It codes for CASSPLGSYNSPLHF.

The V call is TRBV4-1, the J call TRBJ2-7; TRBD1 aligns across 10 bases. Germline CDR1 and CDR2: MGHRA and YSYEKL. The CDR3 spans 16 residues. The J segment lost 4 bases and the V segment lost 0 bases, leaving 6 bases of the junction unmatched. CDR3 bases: TGCGCCAGCAGCCAAGACTCCGGGACAGGGGTGTACGAGCAGTACTTC. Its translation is CASSQDSGTGVYEQYF.

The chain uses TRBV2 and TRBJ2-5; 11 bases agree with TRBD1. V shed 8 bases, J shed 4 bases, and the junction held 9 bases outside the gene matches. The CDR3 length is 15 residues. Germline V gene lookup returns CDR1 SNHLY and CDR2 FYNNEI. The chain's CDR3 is CASPEDRGQRETQYF. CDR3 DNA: TGTGCCAGCCCCGAGGACAGGGGGCAGAGAGAGACCCAGTACTTC.